This T cell receptor (beta chain) comes out of a study of CD8 T cells in ankylosing spondylitis (dated by TCRdb to about 2017). Context from the whole study: The study set out to find disease-linked TCR variants by profiling T cell receptor beta repertoires in ankylosing spondylitis patients and healthy donors. In total, the full study cohort was made up of 100 to 140 healthy donors and some 26 ankylosing spondylitis patients. Peripheral blood was sampled, and synovial fluid was also collected from ankylosing spondylitis patients.

Beyond this particular receptor, the publication reports: The disease-linked clones had a CD8+ phenotype and were found at relatively low frequencies in peripheral blood. The disease-linked clones were reported to be significantly enriched in matched synovial fluid samples from ankylosing spondylitis patients. A TCR beta motif of several highly homologous amino acid variants appeared characteristic of blood from ankylosing spondylitis patients. Some TCR beta motif variants had previously been reported in synovial fluid and blood of reactive arthritis patients, which suggested common disease-initiation mechanisms.

Comments on this clonotype: Its target antigen remains unknown. Within one base of it there is no much larger clone, and no base qualities were kept.

The listed sequencing device is Illumina HiSeq 2500. TCR beta libraries were prepared by quantitative 5'-RACE with molecular barcodes. As for how the authors treated the data: A new computational method, built on a probabilistic model of VDJ rearrangement, was used to identify disease-linked TCR variants. TCRdb reanalyzed the raw reads on its own, using fastp at Q25 for trimming and MiXCR for clone calling, and kept in-frame beta chains. Entries are consolidated by CDR3 protein sequence, retaining the most common genes and DNA. It is TCRdb's table, rather than the study itself, that gives the V and J calls and clone size. This sample lists under 850,000 distinct CDR3 sequences; over 15% were detected once. The top ten constitute around 19% of the sample. The specimen sequenced was blood, either unsorted or a sorted T cell fraction (not recorded which). The TCR was taken from a male donor with ankylosing spondylitis.

At the DNA level, the sequence is TGTGCCAGCAGTCAGGGGATTGAGCAGTTCTTC. Its translation reads: CASSQGIEQFF. This chain is built from TRBV12-3 or TRBV12-4 and TRBJ2-1, and TRBD1 may be the D gene, going by 6 matching bases. The CDR3 sequence holds 11 residues, the cysteine and phenylalanine included. Only the CDR3 DNA is retained, 33 bases long and in frame from the first base. V is reduced by 5 bases and J by 9 bases, leaving a spacing of 8 bases between them.